Included here is one T cell receptor beta chain sequence, with context. Its antigen is not identified. The treatment denotes: approximately 18 received Ad26.COV2.S at low or high dose, single or two shots; about 5 received placebo; per-sample allocation not given. The investigators took samples on day 63 after the first vaccine or placebo injection. What was given as vaccine was an Ad26 vector encoding Wuhan-strain SARS-CoV-2 spike. These data are taken from a study of Ad26.COV2.S vaccination and SARS-CoV-2 variants. Study background: The authors gave Ad26.COV2.S intramuscularly, either once or twice 56 days apart. Study-wide points: Spike-specific TCR breadth ran higher among vaccine recipients than placebo recipients. TCR breadth and depth estimates may have understated total T cell responses.

Assay used: immunoSEQ multiplex PCR; TCRdb lists only in-frame clones, some missing. The data show about 320,000 clones, with more than 70% seen just once and more than 1.5% held by the top ten. Trimming left V 7 bases short and J 9 bases short, with 13 bases between. The germline CDR1 and CDR2 sequences are SNHLY and FYNNEI. CDR3 length equals 12 residues. The sample in question was peripheral blood, obtained in a trial of Ad26.COV2.S vaccine versus placebo. The chain has TRBV2 and TRBJ2-1; a possible D gene is TRBD1 (6 bases). The sequence derives from a person between 18 and 59 years old who received the Ad26.COV2.S COVID-19 vaccine or a placebo. CDR3 bases: TGTGCCAGCAACGATCTCAGGGGTGAGCAGTTCTTC. This gives the protein CASNDLRGEQFF.